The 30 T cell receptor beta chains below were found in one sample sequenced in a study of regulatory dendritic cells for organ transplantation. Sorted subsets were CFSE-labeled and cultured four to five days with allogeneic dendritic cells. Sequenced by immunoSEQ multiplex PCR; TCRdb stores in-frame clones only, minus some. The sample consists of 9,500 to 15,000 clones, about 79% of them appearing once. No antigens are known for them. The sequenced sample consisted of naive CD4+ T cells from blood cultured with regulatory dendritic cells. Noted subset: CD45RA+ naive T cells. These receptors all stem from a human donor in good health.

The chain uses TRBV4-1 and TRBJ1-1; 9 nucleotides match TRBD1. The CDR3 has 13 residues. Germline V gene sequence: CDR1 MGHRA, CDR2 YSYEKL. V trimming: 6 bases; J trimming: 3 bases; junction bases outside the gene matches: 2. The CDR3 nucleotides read TGCGCCAGCAGTCGGGACAGGGACACTGAAGCTTTCTTT. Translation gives CASSRDRDTEAFF.

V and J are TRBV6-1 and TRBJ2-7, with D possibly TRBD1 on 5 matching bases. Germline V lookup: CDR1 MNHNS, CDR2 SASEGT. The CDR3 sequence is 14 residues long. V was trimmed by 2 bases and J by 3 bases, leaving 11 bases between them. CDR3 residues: CASSERQGRYEQYF. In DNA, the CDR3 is TGTGCCAGCAGTGAACGGCAGGGCCGCTACGAGCAGTACTTC.

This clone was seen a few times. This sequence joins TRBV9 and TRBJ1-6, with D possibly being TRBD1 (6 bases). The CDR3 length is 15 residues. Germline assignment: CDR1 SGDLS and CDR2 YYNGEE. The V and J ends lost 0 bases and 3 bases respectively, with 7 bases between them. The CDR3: CASSVGQVYNSPLHF. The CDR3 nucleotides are TGTGCCAGCAGCGTAGGACAGGTCTATAATTCACCCCTCCACTTT.

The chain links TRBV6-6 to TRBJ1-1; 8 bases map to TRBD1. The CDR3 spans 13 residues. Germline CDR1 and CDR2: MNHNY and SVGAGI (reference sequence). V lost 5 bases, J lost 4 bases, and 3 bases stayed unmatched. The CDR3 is CASSPTGGTEAFF. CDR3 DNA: TGTGCCAGCAGTCCTACAGGGGGCACTGAAGCTTTCTTT.

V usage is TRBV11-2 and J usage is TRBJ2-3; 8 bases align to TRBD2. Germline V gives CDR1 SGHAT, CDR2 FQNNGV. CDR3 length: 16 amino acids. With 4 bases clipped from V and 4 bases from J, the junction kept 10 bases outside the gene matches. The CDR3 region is CASSSPGRGVPDTQYF. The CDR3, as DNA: TGTGCCAGCAGCTCCCCTGGGCGGGGGGTACCAGATACGCAGTATTTT.

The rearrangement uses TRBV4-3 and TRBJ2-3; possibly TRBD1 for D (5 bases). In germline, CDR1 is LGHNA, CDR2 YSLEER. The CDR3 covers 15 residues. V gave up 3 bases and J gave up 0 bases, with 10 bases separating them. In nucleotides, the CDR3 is TGCGCCAGCAGCCAGGACAATCCTAGCACAGATACGCAGTATTTT. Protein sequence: CASSQDNPSTDTQYF.

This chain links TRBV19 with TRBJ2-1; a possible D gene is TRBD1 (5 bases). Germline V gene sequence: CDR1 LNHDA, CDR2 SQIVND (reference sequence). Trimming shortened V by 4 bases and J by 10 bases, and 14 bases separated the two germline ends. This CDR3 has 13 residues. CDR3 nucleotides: TGTGCCAGTAGTAGGAGCTGGGGCCGGGAGCAGTTCTTC. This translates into CASSRSWGREQFF.

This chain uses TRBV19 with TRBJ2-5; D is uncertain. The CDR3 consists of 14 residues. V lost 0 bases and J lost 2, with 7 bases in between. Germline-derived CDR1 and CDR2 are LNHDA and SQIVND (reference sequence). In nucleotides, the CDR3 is TGTGCCAGTAGTATAGAACACGTTCAAGAGACCCAGTACTTC. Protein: CASSIEHVQETQYF.

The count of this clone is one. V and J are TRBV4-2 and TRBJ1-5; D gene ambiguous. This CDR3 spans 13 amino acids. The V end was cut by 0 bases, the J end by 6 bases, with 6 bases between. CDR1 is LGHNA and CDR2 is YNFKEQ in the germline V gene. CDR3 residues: CASSQDSFQPQHF. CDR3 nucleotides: TGTGCCAGCAGCCAAGACTCGTTTCAGCCCCAGCATTTT.

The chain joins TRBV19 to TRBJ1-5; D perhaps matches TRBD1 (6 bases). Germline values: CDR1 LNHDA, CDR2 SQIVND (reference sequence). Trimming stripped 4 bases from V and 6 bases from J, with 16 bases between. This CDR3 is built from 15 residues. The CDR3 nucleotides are TGTGCCAGTAGTACGTCGCGACAGGCTGGTCAGCCCCAGCATTTT. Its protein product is CASSTSRQAGQPQHF.

The DNA of the CDR3 is TGCGCCAGCAGCCAGCCGGGACTAGATCCCCAAAGGACCCAGTACTTC. Translating it yields CASSQPGLDPQRTQYF. The chain combines TRBV4-1 with TRBJ2-5, with 8 bases matching TRBD2. Germline V gene data show CDR1 as MGHRA and CDR2 as YSYEKL. The CDR3 totals 16 residues. The V and J ends lost 3 bases and 7 bases, in that order; junction bases with no gene match: 13.

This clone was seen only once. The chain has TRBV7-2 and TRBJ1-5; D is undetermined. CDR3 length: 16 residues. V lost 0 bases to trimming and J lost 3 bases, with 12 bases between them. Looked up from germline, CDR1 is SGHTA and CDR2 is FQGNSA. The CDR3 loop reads CASSLAGRRDNQPQHF. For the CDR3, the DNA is TGTGCCAGCAGCTTAGCAGGCCGGAGGGACAATCAGCCCCAGCATTTT.

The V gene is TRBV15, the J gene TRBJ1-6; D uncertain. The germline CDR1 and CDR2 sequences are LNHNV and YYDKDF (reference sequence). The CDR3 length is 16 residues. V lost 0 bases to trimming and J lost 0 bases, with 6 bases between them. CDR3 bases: TGTGCCACCAGCAGAGACGTGAGCTCCTATAATTCACCCCTCCACTTT. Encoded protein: CATSRDVSSYNSPLHF.

In DNA form, the CDR3 reads TGTGCCAGCAGTGAATCAGGGGGCAATCAGCCCCAGCATTTT. Protein: CASSESGGNQPQHF. V is TRBV6-1 and J is TRBJ1-5, with D maybe TRBD1 (6 bases). Trimming removed 2 bases at V and 2 bases at J, with 7 bases between. CDR1 is MNHNS and CDR2 is SASEGT in the germline V gene. This CDR3 comprises 14 residues.

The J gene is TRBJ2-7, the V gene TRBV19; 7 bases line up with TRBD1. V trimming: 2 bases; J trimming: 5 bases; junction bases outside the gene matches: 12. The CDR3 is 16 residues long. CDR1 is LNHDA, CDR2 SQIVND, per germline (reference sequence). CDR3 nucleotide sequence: TGTGCCAGTAGTATATCCCTGGGGCAGGGGGTCGACGAGCAGTACTTC. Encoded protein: CASSISLGQGVDEQYF.

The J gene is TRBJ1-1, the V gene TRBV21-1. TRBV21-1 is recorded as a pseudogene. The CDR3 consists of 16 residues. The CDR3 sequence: CASSKRLSEHPTEAFF. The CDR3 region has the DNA TGTGCCAGCAGTAAAAGGCTTTCGGAGCACCCCACTGAAGCTTTCTTT.

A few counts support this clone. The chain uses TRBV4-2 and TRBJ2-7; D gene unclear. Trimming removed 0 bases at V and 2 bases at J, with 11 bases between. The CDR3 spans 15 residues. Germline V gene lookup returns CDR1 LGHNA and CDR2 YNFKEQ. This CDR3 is CASSQDISTAYEQYF. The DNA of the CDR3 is TGTGCCAGCAGCCAAGATATATCCACTGCCTACGAGCAGTACTTC.

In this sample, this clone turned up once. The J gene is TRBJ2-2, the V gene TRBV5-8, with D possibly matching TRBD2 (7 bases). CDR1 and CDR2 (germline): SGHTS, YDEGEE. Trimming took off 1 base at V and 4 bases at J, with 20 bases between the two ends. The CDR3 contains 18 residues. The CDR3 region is CASSLPGAGQRITGELFF. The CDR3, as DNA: TGTGCCAGCAGCTTGCCAGGAGCGGGACAACGCATCACCGGGGAGCTGTTTTTT.

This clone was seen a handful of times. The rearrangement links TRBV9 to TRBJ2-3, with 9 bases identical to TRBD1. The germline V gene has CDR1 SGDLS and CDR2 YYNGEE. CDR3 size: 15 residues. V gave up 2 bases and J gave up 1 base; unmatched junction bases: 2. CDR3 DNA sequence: TGTGCCAGCAGCGTGTGGGACAGGGGCACAGATACGCAGTATTTT. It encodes CASSVWDRGTDTQYF.

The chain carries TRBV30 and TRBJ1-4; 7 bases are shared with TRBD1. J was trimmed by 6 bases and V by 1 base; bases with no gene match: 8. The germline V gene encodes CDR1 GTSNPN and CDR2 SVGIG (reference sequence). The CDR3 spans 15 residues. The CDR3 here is CAWSAHRGRDEKLFF. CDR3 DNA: TGTGCCTGGAGTGCACACAGGGGTCGGGATGAAAAACTGTTTTTT.

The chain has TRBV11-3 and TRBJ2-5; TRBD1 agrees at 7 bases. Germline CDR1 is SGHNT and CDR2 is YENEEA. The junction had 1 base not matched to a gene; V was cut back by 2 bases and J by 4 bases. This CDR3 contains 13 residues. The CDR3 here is CASSLNRGETQYF. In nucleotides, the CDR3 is TGTGCCAGCAGCTTAAACAGGGGAGAGACCCAGTACTTC.

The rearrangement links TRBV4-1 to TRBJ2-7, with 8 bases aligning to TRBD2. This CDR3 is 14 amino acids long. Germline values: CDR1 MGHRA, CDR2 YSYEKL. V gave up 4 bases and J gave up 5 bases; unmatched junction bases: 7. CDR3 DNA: TGCGCCAGCAGCCGGACTAGCCGGGGCCACGAGCAGTACTTC. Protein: CASSRTSRGHEQYF.

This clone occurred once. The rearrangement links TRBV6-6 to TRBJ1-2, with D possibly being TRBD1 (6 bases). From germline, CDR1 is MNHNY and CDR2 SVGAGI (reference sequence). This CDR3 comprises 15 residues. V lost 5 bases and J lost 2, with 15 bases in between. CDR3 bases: TGTGCCAGCAGTGCTCTACAGGGCTCAAACTATGGCTACACCTTC. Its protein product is CASSALQGSNYGYTF.

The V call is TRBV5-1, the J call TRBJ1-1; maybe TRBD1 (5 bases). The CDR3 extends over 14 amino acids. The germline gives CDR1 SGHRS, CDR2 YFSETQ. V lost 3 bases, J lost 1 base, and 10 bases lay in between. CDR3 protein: CASSWQGGNTEAFF. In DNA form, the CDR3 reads TGCGCCAGCAGCTGGCAGGGTGGGAACACTGAAGCTTTCTTT.

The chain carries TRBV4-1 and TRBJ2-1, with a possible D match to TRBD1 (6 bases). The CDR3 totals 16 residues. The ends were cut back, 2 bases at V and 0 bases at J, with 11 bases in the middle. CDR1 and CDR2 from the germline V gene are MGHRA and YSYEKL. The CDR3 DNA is TGCGCCAGCAGCCAAACCGGGACACGCTCCTACAATGAGCAGTTCTTC. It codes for CASSQTGTRSYNEQFF.

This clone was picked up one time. The CDR3 is CASASQGVNGELFF. The CDR3 region has the DNA TGTGCCAGCGCCTCTCAAGGAGTTAACGGGGAGCTGTTTTTT. The chain combines TRBV27 with TRBJ2-2; D is unresolved. The length of the CDR3 is 14 residues. CDR1 MNHEY and CDR2 SMNVEV come from the germline V gene (reference sequence). Trimming took off 8 bases at V and 7 bases at J, with 17 bases between the two ends.

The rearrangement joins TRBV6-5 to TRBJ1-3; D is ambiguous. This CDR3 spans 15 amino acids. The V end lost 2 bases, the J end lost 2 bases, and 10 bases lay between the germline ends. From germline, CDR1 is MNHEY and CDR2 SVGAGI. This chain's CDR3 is CASSYGRVPGNTIYF. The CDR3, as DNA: TGTGCCAGCAGTTACGGGAGGGTACCTGGAAACACCATATATTTT.

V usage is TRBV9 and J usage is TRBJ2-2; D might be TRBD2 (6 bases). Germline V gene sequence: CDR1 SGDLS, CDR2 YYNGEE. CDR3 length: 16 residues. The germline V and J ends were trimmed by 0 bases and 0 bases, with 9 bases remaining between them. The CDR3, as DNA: TGTGCCAGCAGCGTAGAACTAGCTACGAACACCGGGGAGCTGTTTTTT. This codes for CASSVELATNTGELFF.

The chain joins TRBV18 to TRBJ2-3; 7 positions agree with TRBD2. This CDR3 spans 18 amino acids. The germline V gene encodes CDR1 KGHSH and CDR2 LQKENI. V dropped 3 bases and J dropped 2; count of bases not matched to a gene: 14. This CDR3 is CASSPSMAGAYNTDTQYF. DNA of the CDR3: TGTGCCAGCTCACCGAGCATGGCGGGAGCTTACAACACAGATACGCAGTATTTT. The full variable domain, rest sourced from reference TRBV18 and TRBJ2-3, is NAGVMQNPRHLVRRRGQEARLRCSPMKGHSHVYWYRQLPEEGLKFMVYLQKENIIDESGMPKERFSAEFPKEGPSILRIQQVVRGDSAAYFCASSPSMAGAYNTDTQYFGPGTRLTVL.

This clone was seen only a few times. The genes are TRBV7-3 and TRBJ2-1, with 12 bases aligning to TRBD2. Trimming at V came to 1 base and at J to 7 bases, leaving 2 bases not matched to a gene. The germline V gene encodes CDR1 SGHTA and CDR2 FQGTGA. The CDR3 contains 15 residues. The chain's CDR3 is CASSLMGTSGNEQFF. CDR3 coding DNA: TGTGCCAGCAGCTTAATGGGGACTAGCGGGAATGAGCAGTTCTTC.